The rows below give T cell receptor beta chains drawn from one sample of a study of early T cells in non-severe SARS-CoV-2 infection. TCRdb re-analysed the 5' RACE reads in MiXCR, keeping a single row per CDR3 protein. This table has tens of thousands of distinct CDR3 sequences, about 10% appearing once. Sequencing was performed on whole blood. These receptors were collected from an adult who was a healthcare worker with PCR-confirmed SARS-CoV-2 infection or an uninfected control (not recorded which). Both conserved end residues are part of each CDR3.

TRBJ2-1,TRBV27,CASVSPGLAGEDARNEQFF
TRBJ2-7,TRBV10-2,CASRPYSYEQYF
TRBJ2-2,TRBV3-1,CASRQGLAGETGELFF
TRBJ2-7,TRBV7-3,CASSPGTSDEQYF
TRBJ1-2,TRBV7-3,CASSFQGADGYTF
TRBJ1-2,TRBV29-1,CSVVRQGYGYTF
TRBJ2-2,TRBV3-1,CASSTWDRDTGELFF
TRBJ2-5,TRBV7-9,CASSFQRAGGKETQYF
TRBJ1-4,TRBV12-3/TRBV12-4,CASSLRPTFATNEKLFF
TRBJ2-1,TRBV15,CATSRDTSGNYNEQFF
TRBJ2-3,TRBV20-1,CSAGLATDTQYF
TRBJ2-2,TRBV6-5,CASRSDYDGELFF
TRBJ1-1,TRBV9,CASSGGGRTEAFF
TRBJ2-1,TRBV29-1,CSVEDLAGGRLNEQFF
TRBJ2-5,TRBV5-1,CASSFDRETQYF
TRBJ2-3,TRBV20-1,CSALAGGTSWSTDTQYF
TRBJ2-1,TRBV5-6,CASRGLGQQFF
TRBJ2-3,TRBV15,CATSSPLLASDTQYF
TRBJ2-7,TRBV3-1,CASSPLNTGDEQYF
TRBJ2-5,TRBV15,CATSRGQYQETQYF
TRBJ2-1,TRBV11-3,CASSLLRGSPNNEQFF
TRBJ2-7,TRBV5-1,CASSWDRGAGSEQYF
TRBJ2-3,TRBV20-1,CSASQGPLTDTQYF
TRBJ2-7,TRBV3-1,CASSQGWGPYEQYF
TRBJ2-7,TRBV29-1,CSVRRNYEQYF
TRBJ2-5,TRBV2,CASSPWQRETQYF
TRBJ2-3,TRBV7-2,CASSSRLAGGPIDTQYF
TRBJ2-3,TRBV4-2,CASSQDLQIADTQYF
TRBJ2-7,TRBV18,CASSPLAGVGYEQYF
TRBJ2-7,TRBV25-1,CASSDPASSYEQYF
TRBJ1-4,TRBV5-1,CASSLGGLSYEKLFF
TRBJ2-6,TRBV7-9,CASITNSGANVLTF
TRBJ2-1,TRBV12-3/TRBV12-4,CASRQQDYNEQFF
TRBJ2-7,TRBV9,CASSRLAGYEQYF
TRBJ1-1,TRBV7-2,CASSGDRNTEAFF
TRBJ2-3,TRBV4-1,CASSHRQGPTDTQYF
TRBJ2-5,TRBV19,CASSISGSEETQYF
TRBJ2-5,TRBV5-4,CASSTAGGNQETQYF
TRBJ2-1,TRBV27,CASSLRLGGVNEQFF
TRBJ2-3,TRBV19,CASSIGVGANTQYF
TRBJ2-7,TRBV5-6,CASSFLGAMSSYEQYF
TRBJ2-3,TRBV9,CASSVGGKPDTQYF
TRBJ2-1,TRBV21-1,CASSKASMLAGVQGNNEQFF
TRBJ1-1,TRBV6-5,CATKVSYSDTEAFF
TRBJ2-7,TRBV5-1,CASSRTDYYEQYF
TRBJ2-7,TRBV6-6,CASSYLDRTYEQYF
TRBJ2-7,TRBV19,CASSGQRSSYEQYF
TRBJ1-1,TRBV10-3,CAIRKGQGNPEAFF
TRBJ2-3,TRBV2,CASSSGQSADTQYF
TRBJ2-1,TRBV10-3,CAISLIAEGNEQFF
TRBJ2-7,TRBV11-2,CASTLQGAGGPEQYF
TRBJ2-1,TRBV6-1,CASSEREDNNEQFF
TRBJ2-7,TRBV7-2,CASSLDGKSYEQYF
TRBJ2-1,TRBV2,CASRDLNNEQFF
TRBJ2-3,TRBV5-1,CASKIPGGSLLTPRDTQYF
TRBJ1-2,TRBV12-3/TRBV12-4,CASSLNWGDRAHYGYTF
TRBJ2-3,TRBV11-2,CASSLMGQNTDTQYF
TRBJ2-1,TRBV19,CASSIYVGGRAREQFF
TRBJ1-1,TRBV19,CASSRRAGGTEAFF
TRBJ2-3,TRBV2,CASSVRLAGDFTDTQYF